This entry lists 21 T cell receptor beta chains sequenced from one sample in a study of blood T cell repertoires in COVID-19. Assay: immunoSEQ multiplex PCR; the TCRdb copy retains only in-frame clones and omits some. In the table there are 140,000 or so clones, around 81% of which are singletons. The sample consisted of peripheral blood. These TCRs come from a human donor in a cohort sampled during active COVID-19.

This sequence joins TRBV19 and TRBJ1-4; D might be TRBD1 (5 bases). Trimming cost V 3 bases and J 2 bases, with 13 bases left between them. CDR3 size: 16 residues. Looked up from germline, CDR1 is LNHDA and CDR2 is SQIVND (reference sequence). This CDR3 reads CASSITPGHTNEKLFF. CDR3 nucleotides: TGTGCCAGTAGTATCACTCCAGGACATACTAATGAAAAACTGTTTTTT.

The rearrangement joins TRBV5-1 to TRBJ1-1, with TRBD1 matching over 7 bases. V was pared by 3 bases and J by 2 bases, with 4 bases of the junction left unmatched. Germline values: CDR1 SGHRS, CDR2 YFSETQ. This CDR3 comprises 14 residues. The CDR3 DNA reads as TGCGCCAGCAGCTCGAGGGGGCCCAACACTGAAGCTTTCTTT. Its translation: CASSSRGPNTEAFF.

The rearrangement links TRBV4-1 to TRBJ1-2; 11 positions agree with TRBD1. The CDR3 spans 15 residues. Losses at the gene ends were 4 bases for V and 6 bases for J; bases not matched to a gene: 7. The germline gives CDR1 MGHRA, CDR2 YSYEKL. CDR3 DNA: TGCGCCAGCAGCCGCACGGACAGGGGGCGAGATGGCTACACCTTC. This sequence encodes CASSRTDRGRDGYTF.

J is TRBJ2-7 and V is TRBV9; 10 nucleotides line up with TRBD1. This CDR3 is 16 amino acids long. Germline CDR1 SGDLS, CDR2 YYNGEE. V dropped 3 bases and J dropped 3; count of bases not matched to a gene: 9. Written as DNA, the CDR3 is TGTGCCAGCAGCGGAGGGACAGGGGCTACGTTCTACGAGCAGTACTTC. It translates to CASSGGTGATFYEQYF.

This clone has a single count. The chain has TRBV5-1 and TRBJ2-3; 11 bases fit TRBD2. The CDR3 runs 17 residues. The germline CDR1 and CDR2 sequences are SGHRS and YFSETQ. V was clipped by 0 bases and J by 6 bases; unmatched bases: 9. CDR3 sequence: CASSLADSGRAGDTQYF. CDR3 sequence (DNA): TGCGCCAGCAGCTTGGCCGATAGCGGGAGGGCCGGGGATACGCAGTATTTT.

The chain has TRBV9 and TRBJ2-7; tentatively, D is TRBD2 (5 bases). CDR1 is SGDLS, CDR2 YYNGEE, per germline. This CDR3 is built from 16 residues. Deletions cut 0 bases from V and 5 bases from J, with 18 bases between. CDR3 in DNA: TGTGCCAGCAGCGTAGAGTCAGCGGTCGGGTTCGACGAGCAGTACTTC. Its translation: CASSVESAVGFDEQYF.

The chain joins TRBV2 to TRBJ2-5, with a possible D match to TRBD1 (5 bases). This CDR3 comprises 12 residues. The V and J ends lost 4 bases and 5 bases respectively, with 8 bases between them. Germline V gene data show CDR1 as SNHLY and CDR2 as FYNNEI. The CDR3 DNA reads TGTGCCAGCAGTGCAGGGTTCGAGACCCAGTACTTC. As protein: CASSAGFETQYF.

This sequence joins TRBV5-1 and TRBJ2-7; 11 bases are shared with TRBD2. Germline CDR1 is SGHRS and CDR2 is YFSETQ. The CDR3 runs 17 residues. J gave up 5 bases and V 4 bases, and 14 bases lay outside the gene matches. CDR3 sequence (DNA): TGCGCCAGCAGCGCCGCTGTTCAACTAGCGGGAGCTCACGAGCAGTACTTC. This translates into CASSAAVQLAGAHEQYF.

This clone was recorded a few times. The chain has TRBV14 and TRBJ2-7; 10 bases fit TRBD1. The CDR3 has 13 amino acids. Germline V gene lookup returns CDR1 SGHDN and CDR2 FVKESK. V shed 6 bases, J shed 3 bases, and the junction held 2 bases outside the gene matches. The CDR3 DNA is TGTGCCAGCAGACGGACAGGGGGCTACGAGCAGTACTTC. The encoded protein is CASRRTGGYEQYF.

The chain couples TRBV25-1 to TRBJ2-7; 14 bases match TRBD2. The CDR3 has 15 residues. Germline V gene data show CDR1 as MGHDK and CDR2 as SYGVNS. V gave up 2 bases and J gave up 6 bases; unmatched junction bases: 3. The CDR3 DNA reads TGTGCCAGCAGTGAACTCGGGACTAGCGGGAGCGAGCAGTACTTC. Its protein is CASSELGTSGSEQYF.

V is TRBV7-2 and J is TRBJ2-7, with 7 bases aligning to TRBD2. Germline values: CDR1 SGHTA, CDR2 FQGNSA. CDR3 length equals 14 residues. V was clipped by 0 bases and J by 4 bases; unmatched bases: 3. In DNA form, the CDR3 reads TGTGCCAGCAGCTTAGCGCGGACTAGATACGAGCAGTACTTC. Translating it yields CASSLARTRYEQYF.

This clone was observed a single time. The gene calls are TRBV11-2 and TRBJ2-3; D perhaps matches TRBD1 (6 bases). Germline lookup yields CDR1 SGHAT and CDR2 FQNNGV. The CDR3 spans 14 residues. Trimming cost V 2 bases and J 2 bases, with 8 bases left between them. CDR3: CASSLYRATDTQYF. CDR3 sequence (DNA): TGTGCCAGCAGCTTATACAGGGCCACAGATACGCAGTATTTT. The full variable domain, with the rest looked up from reference TRBV11-2 and TRBJ2-3, is EAGVAQSPRYKIIEKRQSVAFWCNPISGHATLYWYQQILGQGPKLLIQFQNNGVVDDSQLPKDRFSAERLKGVDSTLKIQPAKLEDSAVYLCASSLYRATDTQYFGPGTRLTVL.

A word on this clone: Distinct nucleotide sequences in the sample also encode this CDR3. J is TRBJ2-1 and V is TRBV5-1; 9 nucleotides match TRBD2. With 1 base clipped from V and 7 bases from J, the junction kept 6 bases outside the gene matches. Germline CDR1 SGHRS, CDR2 YFSETQ. CDR3 length: 15 residues. CDR3 sequence reads: CASSLSLAGVNEQFF. CDR3 nucleotides: TGCGCCAGCAGCTTGTCTTTAGCGGGAGTAAATGAGCAGTTCTTC.

The chain combines TRBV6-5 with TRBJ2-6; tentative D call: TRBD1 (6 bases). The V end was cut by 7 bases, the J end by 4 bases, with 11 bases between. CDR3 size: 14 residues. In germline, CDR1 is MNHEY, CDR2 SVGAGI. CDR3 coding DNA: TGTGCCAGCAAGGGGGTATACGGGGCCAACGTCCTGACTTTC. Translating gives CASKGVYGANVLTF.

The genes are TRBV7-8 and TRBJ1-1, with 7 positions matching TRBD1. Germline V gene lookup returns CDR1 SGHVS and CDR2 FQNEAQ. The CDR3 totals 16 residues. The V segment lost 1 base and the J segment 5 bases; nucleotides outside the gene matches: 10. The CDR3 is CASSLDLGGGGTEAFF. The CDR3 nucleotides are TGTGCCAGCAGCTTAGACCTAGGGGGCGGAGGGACTGAAGCTTTCTTT.

This rearrangement joins TRBV7-3 to TRBJ2-7; 7 bases map to TRBD1. The junction had 13 bases not matched to a gene; V was cut back by 5 bases and J by 6 bases. The CDR3 loop spans 15 amino acids. The germline CDR1 and CDR2 sequences are SGHTA and FQGTGA. In nucleotides, the CDR3 is TGTGCCAGCAGCCCCAGAGGGACAGACCCTTCCGAGCAGTACTTC. Its translation: CASSPRGTDPSEQYF. The full variable domain, its missing parts supplied by reference TRBV7-3 and TRBJ2-7, is GAGVSQTPSNKVTEKGKYVELRCDPISGHTALYWYRQSLGQGPEFLIYFQGTGAADDSGLPNDRFFAVRPEGSVSTLKIQRTERGDSAVYLCASSPRGTDPSEQYFGPGTRLTVT.

The V call is TRBV7-9, the J call TRBJ2-7, with a weak D call TRBD2 (5 bases). CDR1 and CDR2 from the germline V gene are SEHNR and FQNEAQ (reference sequence). The length of the CDR3 is 13 residues. V dropped 6 bases and J dropped 2 bases, with 11 bases sitting between them. CDR3 amino acids: CASSRSGTYEQYF. For the CDR3, the DNA is TGTGCCAGCAGTCGAAGCGGAACCTACGAGCAGTACTTC.

The chain recombines TRBV7-2 with TRBJ1-5, with 8 bases aligning to TRBD1. The germline CDR1 and CDR2 sequences are SGHTA and FQGNSA. The CDR3 runs 13 residues. V dropped 5 bases and J dropped 5; count of bases not matched to a gene: 2. The CDR3 DNA reads as TGTGCCAGCAGCCAACAGGGGGATCAGCCCCAGCATTTT. Protein sequence: CASSQQGDQPQHF.

The rearrangement uses TRBV9 and TRBJ1-4; D call uncertain. Trimming stripped 3 bases from V and 0 bases from J, with 9 bases between. The CDR3 covers 15 residues. Germline assignment: CDR1 SGDLS and CDR2 YYNGEE. DNA for the CDR3: TGTGCCAGCAGCGCAGACTCAGCAACTAATGAAAAACTGTTTTTT. It codes for CASSADSATNEKLFF.

The chain couples TRBV18 to TRBJ2-5; the match to TRBD2 covers 7 bases. This CDR3 contains 13 residues. Trimming at V came to 2 bases and at J to 4 bases, leaving 1 base not matched to a gene. Per the germline V gene, CDR1 is KGHSH and CDR2 is LQKENI. The CDR3 nucleotides are TGTGCCAGCTCACCAGGACTAGTAGAGACCCAGTACTTC. Amino acids: CASSPGLVETQYF.

The chain combines TRBV3-1 (or the pseudogene TRBV3-2) with TRBJ2-7; 7 bases match TRBD2. The germline CDR1 and CDR2 sequences are LGHDT and YNNKEL (reference sequence). The CDR3 consists of 15 residues. Trimming removed 4 bases from V and 3 bases from J; junction bases left unmatched: 9. In DNA, the CDR3 is TGTGCCAGCAGCCTTCACGGCCAGCGGGACTACGAGCAGTACTTC. Residues: CASSLHGQRDYEQYF.